A single sample is the source of the 5 T cell receptor beta chains below, sequenced in a study of blood T cell repertoires in COVID-19. Generated by immunoSEQ multiplex PCR, the TCRdb table keeps only in-frame clones and is missing some. The sample lists more than 110,000 clones, 85% to 90% occurring once. Input material: peripheral blood. The receptors were gathered from a woman older than 75 with acute or convalescent COVID-19.

The chain is built from TRBV5-4 and TRBJ1-2; 7 bases match TRBD1. With 4 bases clipped from V and 6 bases from J, the junction kept 12 bases outside the gene matches. In germline, CDR1 is SGHNT, CDR2 YYREEE (reference sequence). CDR3 size: 15 residues. CDR3 DNA sequence: TGTGCCAGCAGCATTCCGGGACAGCAAAGTGATGGCTACACCTTC. Translation gives CASSIPGQQSDGYTF.

This sequence joins TRBV6-1 and TRBJ1-4, with D possibly TRBD1 on 6 matching bases. This CDR3 is built from 16 residues. Looked up from germline, CDR1 is MNHNS and CDR2 is SASEGT. Trimming removed 2 bases from V and 5 bases from J, with 15 bases in between. CDR3 in amino acids: CASSEWEQGVNEKLFF. The DNA for the CDR3 is TGTGCCAGCAGTGAATGGGAACAGGGTGTCAATGAAAAACTGTTTTTT.

The chain has TRBV7-2 and TRBJ1-2, with TRBD1 matching over 7 bases. This CDR3 comprises 15 residues. Germline CDR1 is SGHTA and CDR2 is FQGNSA. Trimming cost V 2 bases and J 4 bases; bases outside gene matches: 7. The CDR3 is CASSLRGPIGYGYTF. The CDR3 DNA follows: TGTGCCAGCAGCTTAAGGGGGCCAATCGGCTATGGCTACACCTTC.

V is TRBV14 and J is TRBJ1-1; D ambiguous. Germline CDR1 is SGHDN and CDR2 is FVKESK. V lost 0 bases and J lost 0, with 11 bases in between. The CDR3 spans 16 residues. The CDR3 coding sequence is TGTGCCAGCAGCCAAGATTTTACAGCCCTGAACACTGAAGCTTTCTTT. Protein sequence: CASSQDFTALNTEAFF.

This chain connects TRBV7-2 to TRBJ2-2; the D gene is possibly TRBD2 (6 bases). Germline V lookup: CDR1 SGHTA, CDR2 FQGNSA. The V gene lost 7 bases and the J gene lost 5 bases, with 14 bases spanning the gap. The CDR3 is made up of 14 amino acids. The CDR3 region is CASNPREITGELFF. DNA for the CDR3: TGTGCCAGCAACCCCCGGGAGATTACCGGGGAGCTGTTTTTT.